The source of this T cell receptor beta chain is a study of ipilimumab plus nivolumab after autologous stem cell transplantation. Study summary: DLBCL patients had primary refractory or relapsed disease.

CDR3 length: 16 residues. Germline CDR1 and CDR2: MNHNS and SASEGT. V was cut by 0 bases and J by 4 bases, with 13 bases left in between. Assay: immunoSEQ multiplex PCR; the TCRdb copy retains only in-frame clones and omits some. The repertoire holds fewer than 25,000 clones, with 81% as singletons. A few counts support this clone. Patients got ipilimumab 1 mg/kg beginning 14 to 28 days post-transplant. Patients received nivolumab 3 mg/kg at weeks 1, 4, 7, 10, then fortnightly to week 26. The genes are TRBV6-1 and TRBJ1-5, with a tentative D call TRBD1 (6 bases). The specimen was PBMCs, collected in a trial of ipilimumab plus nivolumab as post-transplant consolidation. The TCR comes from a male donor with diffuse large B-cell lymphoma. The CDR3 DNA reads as TGTGCCAGCAGTGAAGCGGGACACTGGAAAAATCAGCCCCAGCATTTT. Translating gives CASSEAGHWKNQPQHF.